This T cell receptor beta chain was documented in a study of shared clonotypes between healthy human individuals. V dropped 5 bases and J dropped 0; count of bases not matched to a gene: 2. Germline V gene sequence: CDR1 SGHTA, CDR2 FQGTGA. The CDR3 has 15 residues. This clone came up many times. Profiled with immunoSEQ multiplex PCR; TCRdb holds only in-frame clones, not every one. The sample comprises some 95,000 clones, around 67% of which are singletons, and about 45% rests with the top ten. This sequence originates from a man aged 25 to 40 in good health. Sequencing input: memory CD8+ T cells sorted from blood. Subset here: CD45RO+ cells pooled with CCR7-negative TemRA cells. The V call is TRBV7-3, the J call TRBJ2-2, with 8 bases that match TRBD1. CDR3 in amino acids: CASSPDRANTGELFF. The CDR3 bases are TGTGCCAGCAGCCCGGACAGGGCGAACACCGGGGAGCTGTTTTTT. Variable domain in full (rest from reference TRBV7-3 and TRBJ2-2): GAGVSQTPSNKVTEKGKYVELRCDPISGHTALYWYRQSLGQGPEFLIYFQGTGAADDSGLPNDRFFAVRPEGSVSTLKIQRTERGDSAVYLCASSPDRANTGELFFGEGSRLTVL.